Listed below are T cell receptor beta chains from one sample, sequenced in a study of response to subunit inactivated influenza vaccine. MiXCR was run by TCRdb on the RT-PCR reads, yielding one entry per CDR3 protein. The sample holds around 490,000 distinct CDR3 sequences, 6% to 9% seen once. The sample was PBMCs from blood, taken approximately 25 months after vaccination. These receptors were taken from a man aged 45-69 years who received an inactivated influenza vaccine. The CDR3 runs from the conserved cysteine through the conserved F or W. D genes are given only for firm matches. The listing skips clone size in some rows; elsewhere it reads once, few, many or a size class.

D gene: TRBD2
clone size: few
J gene: TRBJ2-1
V gene: TRBV20-1
CDR3 DNA: TGCAGTGCTGACCGACTAGCGGGAGCGGGGAAATACAATGAGCAGTTCTTC
CDR3 protein: CSADRLAGAGKYNEQFF

D gene: -
clone size: -
J gene: TRBJ2-7
V gene: TRBV30
CDR3 DNA: TGTGCCTGGAGTGTAAAAAGTGGGGGCGAGCAGTACTTC
CDR3 protein: CAWSVKSGGEQYF

D gene: -
clone size: -
J gene: TRBJ2-5
V gene: TRBV5-1
CDR3 DNA: TGCGCCAGCAGCTCCCCCAGGGGCGGAGAGACCCGGTACTTC
CDR3 protein: CASSSPRGGETRYF

D gene: TRBD2
clone size: -
J gene: TRBJ2-3
V gene: TRBV27
CDR3 DNA: TGTGCCAGTGGATCCATCGCCGGGACTAGCGGGAGCACGCAGTATTTT
CDR3 protein: CASGSIAGTSGSTQYF

D gene: -
clone size: -
J gene: TRBJ2-1
V gene: TRBV4-3
CDR3 DNA: TGCGCCAGCAGCCAAGCGCACAGCTCCTACAATGAGCAGTTCTTC
CDR3 protein: CASSQAHSSYNEQFF

D gene: TRBD2
clone size: -
J gene: TRBJ2-1
V gene: TRBV18
CDR3 DNA: TGTGCCAGCTCACCACCGTCTAGCGGGCGGTACAATGAGCAGTTCTTC
CDR3 protein: CASSPPSSGRYNEQFF

D gene: -
clone size: -
J gene: TRBJ2-2
V gene: TRBV4-2
CDR3 DNA: TGTGCCAGCAGCCAAGACAGGGACACCGGGGAGCTGTTTTTT
CDR3 protein: CASSQDRDTGELFF

D gene: TRBD1
clone size: -
J gene: TRBJ1-2
V gene: TRBV6-5
CDR3 DNA: TGTGCCAGCAGTTACCAACCGGGACAGGGGGAGAGTGGCTACACCTTC
CDR3 protein: CASSYQPGQGESGYTF

D gene: TRBD2
clone size: -
J gene: TRBJ2-1
V gene: TRBV20-1
CDR3 DNA: TGCCGTGGTCTAGCGGGAGGAGTCAATGAGCAGTTCTTC
CDR3 protein: CRGLAGGVNEQFF

D gene: -
clone size: many
J gene: TRBJ2-5
V gene: TRBV7-2
CDR3 DNA: TGTGCCAGCAAATCACAGGCGGGGACGGAGACCCAGTACTTC
CDR3 protein: CASKSQAGTETQYF

D gene: TRBD2
clone size: few
J gene: TRBJ2-3
V gene: TRBV7-2
CDR3 DNA: TGTGCCAGCAGCCGACCCAGCGGGAGGGCCGGTACGCAGTATTTT
CDR3 protein: CASSRPSGRAGTQYF

D gene: -
clone size: many
J gene: TRBJ2-3
V gene: TRBV11-2
CDR3 DNA: TGTGCCAGCAGCTTAACGGTCGCAGATACGCAGTATTTT
CDR3 protein: CASSLTVADTQYF

D gene: -
clone size: few
J gene: TRBJ1-3
V gene: TRBV5-1
CDR3 DNA: TGCGCCAGCAGCTCGGACGGCTACTCTGGAAACACCATATATTTT
CDR3 protein: CASSSDGYSGNTIYF

D gene: -
clone size: many
J gene: TRBJ1-6
V gene: TRBV12-3/TRBV12-4
CDR3 DNA: TGTGCCAGCAGCCTATCCGGGGGCCGGGGGAATTCACCCCTCCACTTT
CDR3 protein: CASSLSGGRGNSPLHF

D gene: -
clone size: -
J gene: TRBJ1-2
V gene: TRBV14
CDR3 DNA: TGTGCCAGCAGCCAAGCGGGAGGGTGGTATGGCTACACCTTC
CDR3 protein: CASSQAGGWYGYTF

D gene: -
clone size: few
J gene: TRBJ1-5
V gene: TRBV4-3
CDR3 DNA: TGCGCCAGCAGCCAAGATCGGGATACGCAGCCCCAGCATTTT
CDR3 protein: CASSQDRDTQPQHF

D gene: TRBD1
clone size: many
J gene: TRBJ2-7
V gene: TRBV12-3/TRBV12-4
CDR3 DNA: TGTGCCAGCAGTTTAACCGGGACAGGGGCCTACGAGCAGTACTTC
CDR3 protein: CASSLTGTGAYEQYF

D gene: TRBD2
clone size: many
J gene: TRBJ2-1
V gene: TRBV10-1
CDR3 DNA: TGCGCCAGCTCGCTGGCGGCTAGCGGGGGAAGTGAGCAGTTCTTC
CDR3 protein: CASSLAASGGSEQFF

D gene: TRBD1
clone size: many
J gene: TRBJ1-5
V gene: TRBV20-1
CDR3 DNA: TGCAGTGCTAGGACAGGGGGAAACAATCAGCCCCAGCATTTT
CDR3 protein: CSARTGGNNQPQHF

D gene: -
clone size: many
J gene: TRBJ2-1
V gene: TRBV7-6
CDR3 DNA: TGTGCCAGCAGCTTAAGTCTTGTTAATGAGCAGTTCTTC
CDR3 protein: CASSLSLVNEQFF

D gene: TRBD1
clone size: -
J gene: TRBJ2-5
V gene: TRBV20-1
CDR3 DNA: TGCAGTGCTAGTCCGACAGGGGGCCAAGAGACCCAGTACTTC
CDR3 protein: CSASPTGGQETQYF

D gene: -
clone size: -
J gene: TRBJ2-1
V gene: TRBV24-1
CDR3 DNA: TGTGCCACCAGTGATTTACCAGGGGCAAGCTCCTACAATGAGCAGTTCTTC
CDR3 protein: CATSDLPGASSYNEQFF

D gene: -
clone size: -
J gene: TRBJ2-2
V gene: TRBV10-3
CDR3 DNA: TGTGCCATCAGTGAGACACGGACGGAAGACACCGGGGAGCTGTTTTTT
CDR3 protein: CAISETRTEDTGELFF

D gene: TRBD2
clone size: -
J gene: TRBJ2-1
V gene: TRBV4-1
CDR3 DNA: TGCGCCAGCAGCGGAGCGGGAGGTTTGCAGTTCTTC
CDR3 protein: CASSGAGGLQFF

D gene: -
clone size: many
J gene: TRBJ2-5
V gene: TRBV5-1
CDR3 DNA: TGCGCCAGCAGCTTGTTCGTTACTGCAGAGACCCAGTACTTC
CDR3 protein: CASSLFVTAETQYF

D gene: -
clone size: few
J gene: TRBJ2-7
V gene: TRBV4-2
CDR3 DNA: TGTGCCAGCAGCCGCGTTCCGACTAGTCCCTCCTACGAGCAGTACTTC
CDR3 protein: CASSRVPTSPSYEQYF

D gene: -
clone size: -
J gene: TRBJ1-1
V gene: TRBV12-3/TRBV12-4
CDR3 DNA: TGTGCCAGCAGAAGTGGGACCCACACTGAAGCTTTCTTT
CDR3 protein: CASRSGTHTEAFF

D gene: TRBD1
clone size: -
J gene: TRBJ1-2
V gene: TRBV29-1
CDR3 DNA: TGCAGCGTTGGTCAGGGGGACTATGGCTACACCTTC
CDR3 protein: CSVGQGDYGYTF

D gene: TRBD1
clone size: few
J gene: TRBJ2-7
V gene: TRBV5-1
CDR3 DNA: TGCGCCAGCAGCGCGACCGGGACAGGGGGCGAGCAGTACTTC
CDR3 protein: CASSATGTGGEQYF

D gene: -
clone size: few
J gene: TRBJ2-7
V gene: TRBV7-2
CDR3 DNA: TGTGCCAGCAGCACCAGGGGCGCCTCCTACGAGCAGTACTTC
CDR3 protein: CASSTRGASYEQYF

D gene: -
clone size: few
J gene: TRBJ2-5
V gene: TRBV27
CDR3 DNA: TGTGCCAGCAGCCCCCTCATGGGGATAGAGACCCAGTACTTC
CDR3 protein: CASSPLMGIETQYF

D gene: -
clone size: -
J gene: TRBJ1-5
V gene: TRBV28
CDR3 DNA: TGTGCCAGCAGTTCAGGGGCCGGGGGCAATCAGCCCCAGCATTTT
CDR3 protein: CASSSGAGGNQPQHF

D gene: -
clone size: -
J gene: TRBJ2-7
V gene: TRBV7-2
CDR3 DNA: TGTGCCAGCAGCTTAGCGGGCAGTGATCCTACCTACGAGCAGTACTTC
CDR3 protein: CASSLAGSDPTYEQYF

D gene: TRBD2
clone size: many
J gene: TRBJ2-2
V gene: TRBV24-1
CDR3 DNA: TGTGCCACCAGTGCCCCGGGGAGGGGTAACGCCGGGGAGCTGTTTTTT
CDR3 protein: CATSAPGRGNAGELFF

D gene: TRBD2
clone size: few
J gene: TRBJ2-2
V gene: TRBV5-6
CDR3 DNA: TGTGCCAGCAGCTTCCTCGGACTAGCGGGAGTAAGGGCCGGGGAGCTGTTTTTT
CDR3 protein: CASSFLGLAGVRAGELFF

D gene: TRBD1
clone size: -
J gene: TRBJ1-2
V gene: TRBV27
CDR3 DNA: TGTGCCAGCAGTCCTACTCCCCTTCAACGACAGGGGGCAAGGGATGGCTACACCTTC
CDR3 protein: CASSPTPLQRQGARDGYTF

D gene: -
clone size: many
J gene: TRBJ1-1
V gene: TRBV12-3/TRBV12-4
CDR3 DNA: TGTGCCAGCAGTTTCTTTGGTACGCGAGGCACTGAAGCTTTCTTT
CDR3 protein: CASSFFGTRGTEAFF

D gene: -
clone size: few
J gene: TRBJ1-5
V gene: TRBV2
CDR3 DNA: TGTGCCAGCAGTGATGGGCCAGTCGGTCAGCCCCAGCATTTT
CDR3 protein: CASSDGPVGQPQHF

D gene: -
clone size: -
J gene: TRBJ1-1
V gene: TRBV5-6
CDR3 DNA: TGTGCCAGCAGTTTTACAGGGTTCGGGAACACTGAAGCTTTCTTT
CDR3 protein: CASSFTGFGNTEAFF

D gene: -
clone size: many
J gene: TRBJ2-5
V gene: TRBV6-1
CDR3 DNA: TGTGCCAGCAGCTCTTTAGACCCAAGGGCTTCGTACCAAGAGACCCAGTACTTC
CDR3 protein: CASSSLDPRASYQETQYF

D gene: TRBD1
clone size: few
J gene: TRBJ1-1
V gene: TRBV15
CDR3 DNA: TGTGCCACCAGCAGCCGACAGGGGAAGGATTGGACTGAAGCTTTCTTT
CDR3 protein: CATSSRQGKDWTEAFF

D gene: -
clone size: many
J gene: TRBJ2-2
V gene: TRBV7-2
CDR3 DNA: TGTGCCAGCAGCTTAGGATGGGGCGGGGAGCTGTTTTTT
CDR3 protein: CASSLGWGGELFF

D gene: TRBD1
clone size: many
J gene: TRBJ2-3
V gene: TRBV10-3
CDR3 DNA: TGTGCCATCAGCCCGGGACAGGGCGTAGATACGCAGTATTTT
CDR3 protein: CAISPGQGVDTQYF

D gene: TRBD1
clone size: few
J gene: TRBJ1-6
V gene: TRBV28
CDR3 DNA: TGTGCCAGCAGTCCCCGGACAGGGCGGGCGGGTTCACCCCTCCACTTT
CDR3 protein: CASSPRTGRAGSPLHF

D gene: TRBD1
clone size: few
J gene: TRBJ1-2
V gene: TRBV6-2/TRBV6-3
CDR3 DNA: TGTGGAGCAGGGGGGCTAAATGGCTACACCTTC
CDR3 protein: CGAGGLNGYTF

D gene: TRBD2
clone size: -
J gene: TRBJ2-1
V gene: TRBV4-3
CDR3 DNA: TGCGCCAGCAGCCAAGAGACTAGCGGAATTAATGAGCAGTTCTTC
CDR3 protein: CASSQETSGINEQFF

D gene: TRBD1
clone size: -
J gene: TRBJ2-1
V gene: TRBV4-1
CDR3 DNA: TGCGCCAGCCGCCGTGGTGGACAGGCGACATACAATGAGCAGTTCTTC
CDR3 protein: CASRRGGQATYNEQFF

D gene: -
clone size: few
J gene: TRBJ1-2
V gene: TRBV20-1
CDR3 DNA: TGCAGTGCTAGAGATGCGGTGCGATATGGCTACACCTTC
CDR3 protein: CSARDAVRYGYTF

D gene: -
clone size: many
J gene: TRBJ2-3
V gene: TRBV29-1
CDR3 DNA: TGCAGCGTTGAAGATAGGCCTACGCAGTATTTT
CDR3 protein: CSVEDRPTQYF

D gene: TRBD2
clone size: -
J gene: TRBJ2-5
V gene: TRBV15
CDR3 DNA: TGTGCCACCAGCAGGAGACTAGCGGGAGCTGAGACCCAGTACTTC
CDR3 protein: CATSRRLAGAETQYF

D gene: -
clone size: few
J gene: TRBJ1-4
V gene: TRBV7-2
CDR3 DNA: TGTGCCAGCAGATCGTTCTCAGGGGTAGGAGAAAAACTGTTTTTT
CDR3 protein: CASRSFSGVGEKLFF

D gene: -
clone size: few
J gene: TRBJ2-2
V gene: TRBV7-9
CDR3 DNA: TGTGCCAGCAGCTCTCCGACGGTATCGACCGGGGAGCTGTTTTTT
CDR3 protein: CASSSPTVSTGELFF

D gene: -
clone size: few
J gene: TRBJ1-4
V gene: TRBV5-5
CDR3 DNA: TGTGCCAGCGCCCCTGCCCCGGGAGGCAATGAAAAACTGTTTTTT
CDR3 protein: CASAPAPGGNEKLFF

D gene: -
clone size: -
J gene: TRBJ2-7
V gene: TRBV10-3
CDR3 DNA: TGTGCCATCAGGGACGAGGGGGAGGGGCGGTGGACGGGGGAGCAGTACTTC
CDR3 protein: CAIRDEGEGRWTGEQYF

D gene: TRBD2
clone size: few
J gene: TRBJ2-5
V gene: TRBV5-1
CDR3 DNA: TGCGCCAGCACCGACGGGACTAGCAGTTGGGAGACCCAGTACTTC
CDR3 protein: CASTDGTSSWETQYF

D gene: -
clone size: -
J gene: TRBJ2-3
V gene: TRBV20-1
CDR3 DNA: TGCAGTGCTCACCTGTCCAAAGATAGCACAGATACGCAGTATTTT
CDR3 protein: CSAHLSKDSTDTQYF